This TCR beta chain derives from a study of T cell changes during pregnancy in multiple sclerosis. The CDR3 spans 13 residues. Per the germline V gene, CDR1 is MNHEY and CDR2 is SMNVEV (reference sequence). Between the trimmed V and J ends, which lost 0 bases and 6 bases, there was a span of 8 bases. TCRdb's table, derived via immunoSEQ multiplex PCR, lists solely in-frame clones and lacks some. The repertoire holds some 100,000 clones, with approximately 90% as singletons. The chain recombines TRBV27 with TRBJ1-2; no definite D call. The material was peripheral blood, obtained in the second trimester of pregnancy. The clonotype was recovered from a female donor with multiple sclerosis, enrolled in a pregnancy study. The CDR3 DNA follows: TGTGCCAGCAGTTTATCGAGAATGAATGGCTACACCTTC. Protein product: CASSLSRMNGYTF.